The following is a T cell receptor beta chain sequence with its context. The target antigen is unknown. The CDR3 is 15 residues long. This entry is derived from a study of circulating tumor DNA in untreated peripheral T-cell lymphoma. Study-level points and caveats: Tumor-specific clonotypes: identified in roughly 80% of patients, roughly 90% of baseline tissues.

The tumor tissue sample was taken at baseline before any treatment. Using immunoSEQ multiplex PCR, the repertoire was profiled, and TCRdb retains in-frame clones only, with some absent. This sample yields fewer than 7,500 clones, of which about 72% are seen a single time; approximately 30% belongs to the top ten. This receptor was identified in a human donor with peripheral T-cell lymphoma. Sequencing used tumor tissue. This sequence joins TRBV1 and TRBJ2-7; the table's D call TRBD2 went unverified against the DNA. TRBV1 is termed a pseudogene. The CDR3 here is CASSQDGGGTYEQYF. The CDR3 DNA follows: TGCGCCAGCAGCCAAGATGGTGGCGGAACCTACGAGCAGTACTTC.